Each of the 24 T cell receptor beta chains below was sequenced from the same sample in a study of blood T cell repertoires in COVID-19. Repertoires were generated with immunoSEQ multiplex PCR, while TCRdb's copy carries only in-frame clones and drops some. The sample consists of under 350,000 clones, about 89% of them appearing once. Sequencing was done on a sample of peripheral blood. These receptor sequences come from a man aged 45-65 years with acute or convalescent COVID-19.

This clone came up once. The chain uses TRBV19 and TRBJ1-5; tentative D call: TRBD1 (5 bases). Per the germline V gene, CDR1 is LNHDA and CDR2 is SQIVND (reference sequence). The CDR3 contains 15 residues. V was shortened by 5 bases and J by 3 bases, with 14 bases between the two germline ends. Here the CDR3 DNA reads TGTGCCAGTAGTCGAGCAGGGATATACAATCAGCCCCAGCATTTT. Amino acids: CASSRAGIYNQPQHF.

This chain links TRBV3-1 (or the pseudogene TRBV3-2) with TRBJ2-4; weak D call: TRBD2 (6 bases). Germline V gene lookup returns CDR1 LGHDT and CDR2 YNNKEL (reference sequence). This CDR3 is built from 21 residues. Trimming pared 0 bases from V and 0 bases from J, leaving 24 bases between. The CDR3 here is CASSQDPQGGGWSLAKNIQYF. The CDR3 DNA is TGTGCCAGCAGCCAAGATCCCCAGGGAGGTGGTTGGTCGTTAGCCAAAAACATTCAGTACTTC.

The chain couples TRBV2 to TRBJ2-1, with D tentatively TRBD1 (6 bases). The germline V gene has CDR1 SNHLY and CDR2 FYNNEI. CDR3 length equals 13 residues. Trimming pared 7 bases from V and 4 bases from J, leaving 11 bases between. For the CDR3, the DNA is TGTGCCAGCATGGTGGACAGTTACAATGAGCAGTTCTTC. This encodes CASMVDSYNEQFF.

The chain employs TRBV28 and TRBJ2-2; no clear D gene. The V end lost 8 bases, the J end lost 6 bases, and 10 bases lay between the germline ends. The V gene's germline CDR1 is MDHEN and CDR2 SYDVKM. The CDR3 sequence is 12 residues long. CDR3 residues: CASGTEPGELFF. CDR3 in DNA: TGTGCCAGCGGCACAGAGCCCGGGGAGCTGTTTTTT. The full variable domain, with the rest looked up from reference TRBV28 and TRBJ2-2, is DVKVTQSSRYLVKRTGEKVFLECVQDMDHENMFWYRQDPGLGLRLIYFSYDVKMKEKGDIPEGYSVSREKKERFSLILESASTNQTSMYLCASGTEPGELFFGEGSRLTVL.

The chain uses TRBV5-6 and TRBJ1-3; 7 nucleotides line up with TRBD1. The germline CDR1 and CDR2 sequences are SGHDT and YYEEEE. Trimming at V came to 0 bases and at J to 0 bases, leaving 3 bases not matched to a gene. CDR3 length equals 16 residues. CDR3 residues: CASSLGGTDSGNTIYF. The CDR3 DNA sequence: TGTGCCAGCAGCTTGGGAGGGACAGACTCTGGAAACACCATATATTTT.

The CDR3 here is CASSQTTGGYEQYF. The DNA of the CDR3 is TGTGCCAGCAGCCAAACGACAGGGGGGTACGAGCAGTACTTC. V usage is TRBV5-6 and J usage is TRBJ2-7, with 9 bases that match TRBD1. This CDR3 has 14 amino acids. The germline V gene has CDR1 SGHDT and CDR2 YYEEEE. The trim removed 4 bases at V and 4 bases at J, leaving 6 bases unmatched.

The chain combines TRBV10-1 with TRBJ1-3; 8 bases are shared with TRBD1. The V gene's germline CDR1 is WNHNN and CDR2 SYGVQD (reference sequence). The junction had 18 bases not matched to a gene; V was cut back by 2 bases and J by 0 bases. The CDR3 loop spans 21 amino acids. This chain's CDR3 is CASSETPGQGVFPHSGNTIYF. Here the CDR3 DNA reads TGCGCCAGCAGTGAGACCCCCGGACAGGGTGTCTTTCCCCACTCTGGAAACACCATATATTTT.

The chain is built from TRBV6-5 and TRBJ1-4; D perhaps matches TRBD1 (6 bases). The germline gives CDR1 MNHEY, CDR2 SVGAGI. The CDR3 is made up of 15 amino acids. The germline V and J ends were trimmed by 10 bases and 7 bases, with 22 bases remaining between them. CDR3 sequence reads: CAIRSGQGRGEKLFF. DNA of the CDR3: TGTGCCATCCGGTCAGGGCAGGGGAGGGGTGAAAAACTGTTTTTT.

The rearrangement joins TRBV2 to TRBJ1-1, with D perhaps TRBD1 (5 bases). Between the trimmed V and J ends, which lost 8 bases and 1 base, there was a span of 11 bases. Germline CDR1 is SNHLY and CDR2 is FYNNEI. The CDR3 has 13 residues. The CDR3 loop is CASPTARNTEAFF. CDR3 DNA: TGTGCCAGCCCGACAGCCAGGAACACTGAAGCTTTCTTT.

The rearrangement links TRBV6-5 to TRBJ2-3; D unresolved. Germline V gene lookup returns CDR1 MNHEY and CDR2 SVGAGI. V lost 10 bases to trimming and J lost 3 bases, with 8 bases between them. CDR3 size: 11 residues. The CDR3, as DNA: TGTGCCACACAGCTGACAGATACGCAGTATTTT. It encodes CATQLTDTQYF.

The gene calls are TRBV10-1 and TRBJ1-1; 8 nucleotides agree with TRBD1. Per germline, CDR1 WNHNN and CDR2 SYGVQD (reference sequence). The CDR3 has 13 amino acids. V was pared by 5 bases and J by 6 bases, with 5 bases of the junction left unmatched. CDR3 sequence reads: CASSHLDRAEAFF. For the CDR3, the DNA is TGCGCCAGCAGTCATCTGGACAGGGCTGAAGCTTTCTTT.

V is TRBV14 and J is TRBJ2-5; D might be TRBD2 (7 bases). V was trimmed by 5 bases and J by 7 bases, leaving 17 bases between them. Germline V lookup: CDR1 SGHDN, CDR2 FVKESK. The CDR3 loop spans 14 amino acids. The CDR3 protein is CASSWSGGQGTQYF. CDR3 coding DNA: TGTGCCAGCAGCTGGTCCGGGGGGCAGGGGACCCAGTACTTC.

This sequence joins TRBV29-1 and TRBJ2-2; 7 positions match TRBD1. Trimming at V came to 5 bases and at J to 5 bases, leaving 8 bases not matched to a gene. There are 14 residues in the CDR3. Germline CDR1 is SQVTM and CDR2 is ANQGSEA. The CDR3 nucleotides read TGCAGCGTTCGACAGGGTGGAGAGACCGGGGAGCTGTTTTTT. Protein product: CSVRQGGETGELFF.

CDR3 in amino acids: CASSFQGRYGYTF. The CDR3 DNA reads TGTGCCAGCAGCTTTCAGGGGCGGTATGGCTACACCTTC. V is TRBV7-2 and J is TRBJ1-2; TRBD1 might be the D (6 bases). Germline V gene lookup returns CDR1 SGHTA and CDR2 FQGNSA. The CDR3 covers 13 residues. V lost 3 bases to trimming and J lost 5 bases, with 10 bases between them.

A few counts support this clone. The genes are TRBV19 and TRBJ1-5; D gene unclear. Between the trimmed V and J ends, which lost 9 bases and 5 bases, there was a span of 17 bases. The CDR3 covers 14 residues. Germline V CDR1 and CDR2: LNHDA, SQIVND (reference sequence). The CDR3 here is CASSPWEGHQPQHF. The CDR3 region has the DNA TGTGCCAGCTCCCCTTGGGAGGGCCATCAGCCCCAGCATTTT.

The chain joins TRBV7-9 to TRBJ1-4; D unclear. From germline, CDR1 is SEHNR and CDR2 FQNEAQ (reference sequence). CDR3 size: 14 residues. The ends were cut back, 3 bases at V and 3 bases at J, with 8 bases in the middle. For the CDR3, the DNA is TGTGCCAGCAGCTTGGGAGGGTCTAATGAAAAACTGTTTTTT. Protein sequence: CASSLGGSNEKLFF. The full variable domain, in which reference TRBV7-9 and TRBJ1-4 provide the parts outside the CDR3, is DTGVSQNPRHKITKRGQNVTFRCDPISEHNRLYWYRQTLGQGPEFLTYFQNEAQLEKSRLLSDRFSAERPKGSFSTLEIQRTEQGDSAMYLCASSLGGSNEKLFFGSGTQLSVL.

The rearrangement links TRBV10-3 to TRBJ2-1; TRBD1 aligns across 7 bases. This CDR3 is 17 amino acids long. In germline, CDR1 is ENHRY, CDR2 SYGVKD. The V and J ends lost 3 bases and 0 bases, in that order; junction bases with no gene match: 8. The CDR3 DNA reads as TGTGCCATCAGTGAAAGACAGGGACCAAGCTCCTACAATGAGCAGTTCTTC. Protein: CAISERQGPSSYNEQFF.

Comment on this clone: In the same sample, other DNA sequences code for this CDR3. The rearrangement uses TRBV19 and TRBJ2-5; the D gene is possibly TRBD1 (5 bases). Germline loops: CDR1 LNHDA, CDR2 SQIVND (reference sequence). The CDR3 is 13 amino acids. Between the trimmed V and J ends, which lost 5 bases and 4 bases, there was a span of 11 bases. This CDR3 reads CASSPQGVETQYF. CDR3 DNA: TGTGCCAGTAGTCCGCAGGGTGTAGAGACCCAGTACTTC.

The rearrangement links TRBV29-1 to TRBJ2-3; 8 nucleotides agree with TRBD2. The junction had 3 bases not matched to a gene; V was cut back by 1 base and J by 3 bases. This CDR3 has 14 amino acids. Germline V lookup: CDR1 SQVTM, CDR2 ANQGSEA. For the CDR3, the DNA is TGCAGCGTTGAAGGTACTAGCGGAACAGATACGCAGTATTTT. Translation gives CSVEGTSGTDTQYF.

This clone was recorded a few times. CDR3 loop: CASSTGQGYEQYF. CDR3 sequence (DNA): TGTGCCAGCAGCACGGGACAGGGCTACGAGCAGTACTTC. The rearrangement joins TRBV7-9 to TRBJ2-7, with 9 bases aligning to TRBD1. V was pared by 5 bases and J by 3 bases, with 2 bases of the junction left unmatched. The germline V gene has CDR1 SEHNR and CDR2 FQNEAQ (reference sequence). The CDR3 is 13 amino acids.

The gene calls are TRBV18 and TRBJ1-4; D is unclear. Per germline, CDR1 KGHSH and CDR2 LQKENI. The germline V and J ends were trimmed by 2 bases and 7 bases, with 11 bases remaining between them. The CDR3 sequence is 14 residues long. The CDR3 sequence: CASSPRGLGEKLFF. The CDR3 coding sequence is TGTGCCAGCTCACCAAGAGGGCTGGGTGAAAAACTGTTTTTT.

CDR3 region: CASSPRTASSYNSPLHF. CDR3 DNA: TGTGCCAGCAGCCCTAGGACAGCATCCTCCTATAATTCACCCCTCCACTTT. The chain couples TRBV7-9 to TRBJ1-6; maybe TRBD1 (6 bases). With 5 bases removed from V and 0 bases from J, the gap between germline ends came to 14 bases. This CDR3 has 17 residues. The germline gives CDR1 SEHNR, CDR2 FQNEAQ (reference sequence).

CDR3 nucleotide sequence: TGTGCTAGTGGTGATCCGGGGACAGGGGTTTCCTACGAGCAGTACTTC. It encodes CASGDPGTGVSYEQYF. This chain links TRBV12-5 with TRBJ2-7; TRBD1 matches at 10 bases. V shed 5 bases and J 1 base; nucleotides not matched to a gene: 8. CDR1 LGHNT and CDR2 FRNRAP come from the germline V gene. This CDR3 is built from 16 residues.

The chain uses TRBV6-5 and TRBJ1-5; no reliable D call. The germline V gene has CDR1 MNHEY and CDR2 SVGAGI. Trimming stripped 0 bases from V and 5 bases from J, with 5 bases between. This CDR3 contains 13 residues. As DNA, the CDR3 is TGTGCCAGCAGTTACTCCCGAGATCAGCCCCAGCATTTT. Translation gives CASSYSRDQPQHF.